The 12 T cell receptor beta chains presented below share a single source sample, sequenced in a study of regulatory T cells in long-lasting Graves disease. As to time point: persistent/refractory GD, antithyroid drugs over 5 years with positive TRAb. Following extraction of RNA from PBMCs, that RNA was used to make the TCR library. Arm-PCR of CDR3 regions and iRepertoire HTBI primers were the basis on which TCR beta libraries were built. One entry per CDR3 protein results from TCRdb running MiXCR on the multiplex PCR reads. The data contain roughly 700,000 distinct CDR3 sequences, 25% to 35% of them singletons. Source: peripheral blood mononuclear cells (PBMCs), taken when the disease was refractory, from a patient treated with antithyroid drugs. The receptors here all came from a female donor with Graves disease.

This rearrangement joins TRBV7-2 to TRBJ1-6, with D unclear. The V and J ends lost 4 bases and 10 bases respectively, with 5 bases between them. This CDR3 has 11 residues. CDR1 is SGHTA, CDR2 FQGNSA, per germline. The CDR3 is CASSSESPLHF. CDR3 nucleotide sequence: TGTGCCAGCAGCTCAGAATCACCCCTCCACTTT.

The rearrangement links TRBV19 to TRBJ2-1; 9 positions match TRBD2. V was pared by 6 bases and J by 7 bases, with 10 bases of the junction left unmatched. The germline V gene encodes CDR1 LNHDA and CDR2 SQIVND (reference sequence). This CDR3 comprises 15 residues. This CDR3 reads CASRAPGTSPNEQFF. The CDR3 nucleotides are TGTGCCAGTAGGGCGCCCGGGACTAGCCCGAATGAGCAGTTCTTC.

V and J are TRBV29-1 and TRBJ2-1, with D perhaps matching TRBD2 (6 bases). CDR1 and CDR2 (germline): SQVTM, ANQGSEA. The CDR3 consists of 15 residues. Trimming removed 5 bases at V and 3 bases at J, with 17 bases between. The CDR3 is CSVRVWLAHYNEQFF. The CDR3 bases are TGCAGCGTTAGAGTTTGGCTAGCGCACTACAATGAGCAGTTCTTC.

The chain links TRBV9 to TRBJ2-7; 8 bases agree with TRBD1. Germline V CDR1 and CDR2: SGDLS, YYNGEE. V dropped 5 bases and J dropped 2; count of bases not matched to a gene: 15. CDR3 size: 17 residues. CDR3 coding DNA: TGTGCCAGCAGGGTCAAACCACGGGACAGGAGTACCTACGAGCAGTACTTC. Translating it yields CASRVKPRDRSTYEQYF.

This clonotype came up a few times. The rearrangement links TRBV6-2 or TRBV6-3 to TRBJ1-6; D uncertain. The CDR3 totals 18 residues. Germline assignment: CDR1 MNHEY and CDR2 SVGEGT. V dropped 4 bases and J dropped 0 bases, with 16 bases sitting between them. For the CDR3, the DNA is TGTGCCAGCAGTTTAACCCACGTGGGGAGCTCCTATAATTCACCCCTCCACTTT. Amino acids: CASSLTHVGSSYNSPLHF.

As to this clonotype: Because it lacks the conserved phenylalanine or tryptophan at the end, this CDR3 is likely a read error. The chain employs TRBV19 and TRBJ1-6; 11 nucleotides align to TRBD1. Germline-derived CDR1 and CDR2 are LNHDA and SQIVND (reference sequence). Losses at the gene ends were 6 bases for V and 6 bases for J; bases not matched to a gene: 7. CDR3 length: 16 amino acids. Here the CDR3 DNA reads TGTGCCAGTAGCCCTCGGACAGGGGGCTTTAATTCACCCCTCCACCTT. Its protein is CASSPRTGGFNSPLHL.

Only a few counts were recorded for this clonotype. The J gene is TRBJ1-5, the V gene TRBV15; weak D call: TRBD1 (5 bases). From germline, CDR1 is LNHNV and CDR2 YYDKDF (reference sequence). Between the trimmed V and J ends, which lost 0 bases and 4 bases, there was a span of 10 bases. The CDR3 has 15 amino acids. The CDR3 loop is CATSRDGAVNQPQHF. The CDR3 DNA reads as TGTGCCACCAGCAGAGATGGGGCCGTGAATCAGCCCCAGCATTTT.

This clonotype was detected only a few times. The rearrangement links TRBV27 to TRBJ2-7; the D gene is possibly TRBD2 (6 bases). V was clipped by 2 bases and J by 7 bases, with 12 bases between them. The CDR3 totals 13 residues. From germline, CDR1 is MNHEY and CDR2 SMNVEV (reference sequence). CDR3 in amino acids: CASSLGGTGEQYF. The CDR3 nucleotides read TGTGCCAGCAGTTTAGGGGGGACCGGAGAGCAGTACTTC.

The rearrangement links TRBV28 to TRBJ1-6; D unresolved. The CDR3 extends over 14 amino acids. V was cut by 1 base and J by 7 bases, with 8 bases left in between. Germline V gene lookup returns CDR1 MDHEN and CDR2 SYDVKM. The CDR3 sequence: CASSLLVVNSPLHF. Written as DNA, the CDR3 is TGTGCCAGCAGTTTATTGGTGGTCAATTCACCCCTCCACTTT.

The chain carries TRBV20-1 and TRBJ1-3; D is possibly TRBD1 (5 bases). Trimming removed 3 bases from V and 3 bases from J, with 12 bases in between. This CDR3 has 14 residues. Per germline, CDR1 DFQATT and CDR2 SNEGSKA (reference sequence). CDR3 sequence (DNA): TGCAGTGCTAGTTCGGGGACTCTTGGAAACACCATATATTTT. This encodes CSASSGTLGNTIYF.

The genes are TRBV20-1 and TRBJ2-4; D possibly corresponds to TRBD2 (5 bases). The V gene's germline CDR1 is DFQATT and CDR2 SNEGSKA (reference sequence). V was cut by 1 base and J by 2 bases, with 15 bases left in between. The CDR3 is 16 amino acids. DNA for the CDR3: TGCAGTGCTAGAGCAGAGGGTAGCTTCCCCAAAAACATTCAGTACTTC. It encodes CSARAEGSFPKNIQYF.

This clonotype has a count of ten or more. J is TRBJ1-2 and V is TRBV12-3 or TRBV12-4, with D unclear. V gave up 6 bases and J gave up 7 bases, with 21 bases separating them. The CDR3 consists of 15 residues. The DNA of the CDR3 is TGTGCCAGCAGCCGCTTCTCTTCGGGGTCCGTTGGCTACACCTTC. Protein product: CASSRFSSGSVGYTF.